The 27 T cell receptor beta chains in this list originate from one sample, sequenced in a study of neurological immune-mediated disorders. TCRdb processed the 5' RACE reads anew with MiXCR; each CDR3 protein has one entry. The sample shows roughly 100,000 distinct CDR3 sequences, 3% to 4.5% of them seen only once. Sequencing input: PBMCs. The receptors were gathered from a woman aged 18 to 35 with multiple sclerosis.

This clonotype turned up a few times. This rearrangement joins TRBV20-1 to TRBJ1-1; D gene ambiguous. The V gene lost 4 bases and the J gene lost 2 bases, with 11 bases spanning the gap. CDR1 is DFQATT, CDR2 SNEGSKA, per germline (reference sequence). The CDR3 spans 13 residues. CDR3 bases: TGCAGTGCTAACGAGGGAGTAAACACTGAAGCTTTCTTT. It is translated as CSANEGVNTEAFF.

The V gene is TRBV12-3 or TRBV12-4, the J gene TRBJ2-1; TRBD2 aligns across 11 bases. CDR3 length: 15 amino acids. Trimming removed 3 bases from V and 9 bases from J; junction bases left unmatched: 7. Written as DNA, the CDR3 is TGTGCCAGCAGTTTGATAGCGGGAGGGCCGGGTGAGCAGTTCTTC. Translated: CASSLIAGGPGEQFF.

This clonotype was observed a handful of times. The chain joins TRBV20-1 to TRBJ2-5, with no clear D. The germline V gene has CDR1 DFQATT and CDR2 SNEGSKA (reference sequence). The CDR3 contains 14 residues. Trimming cost V 3 bases and J 2 bases, with 13 bases left between them. This chain's CDR3 is CSARDRRIQETQYF. The CDR3 DNA follows: TGCAGTGCTAGGGACCGTAGGATACAAGAGACCCAGTACTTC.

This clonotype occurred many times. The V gene is TRBV20-1, the J gene TRBJ2-1, with 9 bases aligning to TRBD2. The ends lost 5 bases at V and 9 bases at J; junction bases unmatched: 11. Germline-derived CDR1 and CDR2 are DFQATT and SNEGSKA (reference sequence). The CDR3 is 14 amino acids. CDR3 in DNA: TGCAGTGCTTTGTTTGGCGGGGGGGTAGGTGAGCAGTTCTTC. Amino acids: CSALFGGGVGEQFF.

This clonotype was counted at least ten times. This chain joins TRBV6-2 or TRBV6-3 and TRBJ2-7; 7 bases match TRBD1. Per the germline V gene, CDR1 is MNHEY and CDR2 is SVGEGT. The CDR3 has 15 amino acids. The ends lost 6 bases at V and 5 bases at J; junction bases unmatched: 13. The CDR3 DNA is TGTGCCAGCAGGAGAAGGGGGCCGCCGGTGGACGAGCAGTACTTC. Translation: CASRRRGPPVDEQYF.

Many counts were recorded for this clonotype. The J gene is TRBJ1-1, the V gene TRBV15; D is perhaps TRBD1 (6 bases). The CDR3 is 13 amino acids. V lost 3 bases to trimming and J lost 7 bases, with 12 bases between them. Germline V gene lookup returns CDR1 LNHNV and CDR2 YYDKDF (reference sequence). CDR3 in DNA: TGTGCCACCAGCAGGAGGGGGTCTAATGAAGCTTTCTTT. This codes for CATSRRGSNEAFF.

At least ten counts were recorded for this clonotype. CDR3 DNA: TGTGCCAGCAGTGAATATCAGGGCTGGGGAGAGACCCAGTACTTC. Its protein product is CASSEYQGWGETQYF. This chain joins TRBV25-1 and TRBJ2-5; maybe TRBD1 (5 bases). Trimming removed 0 bases at V and 4 bases at J, with 12 bases between. Germline values: CDR1 MGHDK, CDR2 SYGVNS. The CDR3 totals 15 residues.

There are many counts of this clonotype. The J gene is TRBJ2-2, the V gene TRBV7-2; possible D gene TRBD2, 6 bases. The CDR3 extends over 14 amino acids. Germline-derived CDR1 and CDR2 are SGHTA and FQGNSA. The ends were cut back, 4 bases at V and 4 bases at J, with 10 bases in the middle. CDR3 amino acids: CASSSDYSTGELFF. CDR3 coding DNA: TGTGCCAGCAGCTCGGACTACTCCACCGGGGAGCTGTTTTTT. The full variable domain, with the rest looked up from reference TRBV7-2 and TRBJ2-2, is GAGVSQSPSNKVTEKGKDVELRCDPISGHTALYWYRQSLGQGLEFLIYFQGNSAPDKSGLPSDRFSAERTGGSVSTLTIQRTQQEDSAVYLCASSSDYSTGELFFGEGSRLTVL.

This clonotype was found a few times. It may be a read error: a sequence one base away is much more abundant. The rearrangement uses TRBV20-1 and TRBJ1-5, with D possibly TRBD1 on 6 matching bases. V was trimmed by 7 bases and J by 3 bases, leaving 13 bases between them. CDR1 is DFQATT, CDR2 SNEGSKA, per germline (reference sequence). The CDR3 is 13 residues long. CDR3 region: CSDPGVSNQPQHF. CDR3 coding DNA: TGCAGTGATCCAGGGGTGTCCAATCAGCCCCAGCATTTT.

This clonotype was observed a few times. A clone one base away is much larger, so this may be a read error. The CDR3 DNA reads as TGTGCCAGCAGCCAAATTAAGGGTACTACTGAAGCTTTCTTT. It encodes CASSQIKGTTEAFF. This chain connects TRBV3-1 to TRBJ1-1; D not resolved. The CDR3 runs 14 residues. With 2 bases removed from V and 5 bases from J, the gap between germline ends came to 12 bases. Germline assignment: CDR1 LGHDT and CDR2 YNNKEL (reference sequence).

This clonotype was recorded many times. The J gene is TRBJ2-1, the V gene TRBV7-9; D unresolved. Trimming took off 5 bases at V and 0 bases at J, with 14 bases between the two ends. The CDR3 runs 16 residues. Germline V CDR1 and CDR2: SEHNR, FQNEAQ (reference sequence). This CDR3 is CASSPRTESSYNEQFF. Written as DNA, the CDR3 is TGTGCCAGCAGCCCCAGGACGGAGAGCTCCTACAATGAGCAGTTCTTC.

The sample holds many counts of this clonotype. The gene calls are TRBV11-1 and TRBJ1-1, with TRBD1 matching 7 bases. Germline-derived CDR1 and CDR2 are SGHAT and FQDESV (reference sequence). J gave up 5 bases and V 4 bases, and 13 bases lay outside the gene matches. The CDR3 contains 16 residues. This chain's CDR3 is CASSSPGGFGRTEAFF. CDR3 in DNA: TGTGCCAGCAGCTCACCAGGGGGGTTTGGTCGGACTGAAGCTTTCTTT. The complete variable domain, with remaining parts taken from reference TRBV11-1 and TRBJ1-1, reads EAEVAQSPRYKITEKSQAVAFWCDPISGHATLYWYRQILGQGPELLVQFQDESVVDDSQLPKDRFSAERLKGVDSTLKIQPAELGDSAMYLCASSSPGGFGRTEAFFGQGTRLTVV.

There are many counts of this clonotype. The gene calls are TRBV5-5 and TRBJ1-1, with a possible D match to TRBD1 (5 bases). The CDR3 loop spans 14 amino acids. CDR1 and CDR2 (germline): SGHKS, YYEKEE (reference sequence). V was cut by 2 bases and J by 5 bases, with 13 bases left in between. The CDR3 DNA reads TGTGCCAGCAGCTTTGAAAACTGGGGGACTGAAGCTTTCTTT. Protein: CASSFENWGTEAFF.

This clonotype has just a few counts. V gene TRBV7-2 combines with J gene TRBJ2-1; TRBD2 aligns across 7 bases. V lost 1 base, J lost 4 bases, and 4 bases stayed unmatched. Germline V lookup: CDR1 SGHTA, CDR2 FQGNSA. CDR3 size: 15 residues. The CDR3 DNA is TGTGCCAGCAGCTTAGGGCTAGCGGCGTACAATGAGCAGTTCTTC. It is translated as CASSLGLAAYNEQFF. The full variable domain, completed using reference TRBV7-2 and TRBJ2-1, is GAGVSQSPSNKVTEKGKDVELRCDPISGHTALYWYRQSLGQGLEFLIYFQGNSAPDKSGLPSDRFSAERTGGSVSTLTIQRTQQEDSAVYLCASSLGLAAYNEQFFGPGTRLTVL.

This clonotype has ten or more counts. The chain joins TRBV6-6 to TRBJ2-7, with TRBD2 matching 9 bases. In germline, CDR1 is MNHNY, CDR2 SVGAGI (reference sequence). The CDR3 has 16 residues. The junction had 5 bases not matched to a gene; V was cut back by 0 bases and J by 2 bases. The CDR3 sequence is CASSYSSGRGTYEQYF. In DNA form, the CDR3 reads TGTGCCAGCAGTTACTCTAGCGGGAGAGGCACCTACGAGCAGTACTTC.

This clonotype was seen ten or more times. The V gene is TRBV6-2 or TRBV6-3, the J gene TRBJ2-2, with unresolved D. Trimming removed 2 bases from V and 6 bases from J, with 1 base in between. This CDR3 has 11 amino acids. Germline CDR1 MNHEY, CDR2 SVGEGT. The CDR3 loop is CASSYPGELFF. As DNA, the CDR3 is TGTGCCAGCAGTTACCCCGGGGAGCTGTTTTTT.

This clonotype was recorded at least ten times. The chain uses TRBV3-1 and TRBJ2-6; no reliable D call. Germline V gene lookup returns CDR1 LGHDT and CDR2 YNNKEL (reference sequence). V lost 0 bases and J 0 bases, leaving 9 bases between the germline ends. This CDR3 spans 17 amino acids. As DNA, the CDR3 is TGTGCCAGCAGCCAAGAGGGCGGAAGCTCTGGGGCCAACGTCCTGACTTTC. Its translation: CASSQEGGSSGANVLTF.

The rearrangement links TRBV15 to TRBJ1-2; 7 nucleotides line up with TRBD1. The CDR3 covers 14 residues. V was pared by 4 bases and J by 1 base, with 3 bases of the junction left unmatched. Germline CDR1 is LNHNV and CDR2 is YYDKDF (reference sequence). The CDR3 DNA reads TGTGCCACCAGCACCGGGACAGTTAACTATGGCTACACCTTC. Translation: CATSTGTVNYGYTF.

The rearrangement uses TRBV19 and TRBJ2-7; 7 nucleotides match TRBD1. The CDR3 contains 11 residues. Germline V gene data show CDR1 as LNHDA and CDR2 as SQIVND (reference sequence). CDR3 loop: CATGTEYEQYF. CDR3 bases: TGTGCAACGGGGACAGAGTACGAGCAGTACTTC.

In this sample, this clonotype turned up many times. The gene calls are TRBV12-3 or TRBV12-4 and TRBJ2-2; D assignment may be TRBD1 or TRBD2 (5 bases each). V lost 3 bases to trimming and J lost 2 bases, with 10 bases between them. CDR3 length: 15 amino acids. The CDR3 loop is CASSLGPLNTGELFF. The CDR3, as DNA: TGTGCCAGCAGTTTGGGACCCTTAAACACCGGGGAGCTGTTTTTT.

There are many counts of this clonotype. V usage is TRBV20-1 and J usage is TRBJ2-1, with 8 bases that match TRBD2. Germline V gene data show CDR1 as DFQATT and CDR2 as SNEGSKA (reference sequence). The junction had 4 bases not matched to a gene; V was cut back by 6 bases and J by 0 bases. This CDR3 spans 14 amino acids. As DNA, the CDR3 is TGCAGTGCCCCGACTAGCGACTCCTACAATGAGCAGTTCTTC. Encoded protein: CSAPTSDSYNEQFF.

The table lists this clonotype with many counts. The chain links TRBV7-3 to TRBJ2-1; 11 positions agree with TRBD2. V lost 3 bases and J lost 6; bases outside the gene matches: 10. The germline V gene encodes CDR1 SGHTA and CDR2 FQGTGA. The CDR3 sequence is 17 residues long. The CDR3 protein is CASSLFSIAGGPNEQFF. The CDR3 nucleotides read TGTGCCAGCAGCTTGTTTTCCATAGCGGGAGGGCCCAATGAGCAGTTCTTC.

This clonotype was recorded at least ten times. This chain's CDR3 is CASSLVGTNSQPQHF. CDR3 sequence (DNA): TGTGCCAGCAGCTTAGTTGGGACAAATAGTCAGCCCCAGCATTTT. The V gene is TRBV7-2, the J gene TRBJ1-5; D possibly corresponds to TRBD1 (6 bases). Germline V gene sequence: CDR1 SGHTA, CDR2 FQGNSA. V lost 1 base, J lost 6 bases, and 13 bases lay in between. The CDR3 contains 15 residues.

Details on this clonotype: A much larger clone differs from this one at a single base, so this may be a read error. This is likely a read error, given that the CDR3 carries no conserved phenylalanine or tryptophan at its end. This sequence joins TRBV7-6 and TRBJ1-6; D might be TRBD1 (6 bases). Trimming removed 5 bases at V and 7 bases at J, with 9 bases between. The CDR3 is 13 residues long. Germline loops: CDR1 SGHVS, CDR2 FNYEAQ. CDR3 nucleotides: TGTGCCAGCAGCGCACAGGGCAATTCACCCCTCCACTGT. Residues: CASSAQGNSPLHC.

The table lists this clonotype with many counts. This chain connects TRBV20-1 to TRBJ2-3; TRBD2 agrees at 8 bases. Germline V gene data show CDR1 as DFQATT and CDR2 as SNEGSKA (reference sequence). V lost 3 bases, J lost 4 bases, and 6 bases stayed unmatched. The CDR3 runs to 14 residues. This chain's CDR3 is CSASGGLDSDTQYF. CDR3 DNA sequence: TGCAGTGCTAGCGGGGGACTAGATTCAGATACGCAGTATTTT.

This clonotype was picked up many times. This chain links TRBV25-1 with TRBJ2-7; 7 bases line up with TRBD2. The CDR3 has 15 residues. After removal of 3 bases from V and 0 bases from J, the junction contained 5 bases not matched to a gene. Germline lookup yields CDR1 MGHDK and CDR2 SYGVNS. The CDR3 region is CASSDKGTTSYEQYF. For the CDR3, the DNA is TGTGCCAGCAGTGATAAAGGGACTACCTCCTACGAGCAGTACTTC.

At least ten counts were recorded for this clonotype. The chain employs TRBV28 and TRBJ2-1; no firm D call. This CDR3 is built from 13 residues. V lost 1 base, J lost 6 bases, and 7 bases lay in between. The germline gives CDR1 MDHEN, CDR2 SYDVKM. The CDR3 sequence is CASSLLGFNEQFF. For the CDR3, the DNA is TGTGCCAGCAGTTTATTAGGATTCAATGAGCAGTTCTTC.